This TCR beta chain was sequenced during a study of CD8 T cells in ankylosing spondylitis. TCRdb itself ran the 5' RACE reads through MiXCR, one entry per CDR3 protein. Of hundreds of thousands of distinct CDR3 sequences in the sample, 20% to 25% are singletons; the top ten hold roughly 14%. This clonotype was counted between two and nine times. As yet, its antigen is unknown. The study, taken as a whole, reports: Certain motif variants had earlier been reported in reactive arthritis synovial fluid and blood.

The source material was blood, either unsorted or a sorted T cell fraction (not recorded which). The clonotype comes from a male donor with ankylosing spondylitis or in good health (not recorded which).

The DNA for the CDR3 is TGCAGTGCTAGACGGGAGACCCAGTACTTC. Translation gives CSARRETQYF. V is TRBV20-1 and J is TRBJ2-5, with unresolved D. This CDR3 spans 10 amino acids. Between the trimmed V and J ends, which lost 2 bases and 5 bases, there was a span of 3 bases. Germline loops: CDR1 DFQATT, CDR2 SNEGSKA (reference sequence).